This TCR beta chain was recovered during a study of shared clonotypes between healthy human individuals. Trimming stripped 3 bases from V and 8 bases from J, with 20 bases between. Germline V gene sequence: CDR1 LNHDA, CDR2 SQIVND (reference sequence). This CDR3 has 15 residues. The sorted-subset replicate PCRs were given roughly 200 ng DNA, which is about 30,000 T cell genomes. Assay used: immunoSEQ multiplex PCR; TCRdb lists only in-frame clones, some missing. The table has 800,000 to 950,000 clones, around 96% seen once. The naive CD8 population came from CD45RO-negative cells selected for CCR7, without terminally differentiated effector memory CD45RA+ cells.

The TCR comes from a man younger than 40 in good health. The V call is TRBV19, the J call TRBJ2-7; tentative D call: TRBD1 (5 bases). Input material: naive CD8+ T cells sorted from blood. The CDR3 nucleotides are TGTGCCAGTAGTATGGACACCAACTTAGTTAGTAAGCAGTACTTC. Translated, it gives CASSMDTNLVSKQYF.